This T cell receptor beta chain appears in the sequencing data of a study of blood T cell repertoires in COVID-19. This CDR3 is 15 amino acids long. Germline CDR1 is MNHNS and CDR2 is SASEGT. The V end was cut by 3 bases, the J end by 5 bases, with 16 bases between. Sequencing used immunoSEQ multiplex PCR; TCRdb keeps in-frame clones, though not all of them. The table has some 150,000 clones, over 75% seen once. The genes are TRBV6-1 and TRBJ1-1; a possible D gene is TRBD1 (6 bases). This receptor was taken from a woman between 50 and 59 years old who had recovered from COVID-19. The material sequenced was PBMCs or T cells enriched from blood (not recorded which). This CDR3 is CASSEVRGARTEAFF. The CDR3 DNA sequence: TGTGCCAGCAGTGAGGTTCGGGGGGCTCGAACTGAAGCTTTCTTT.